This entry features one T cell receptor (beta chain) sequence. What it recognizes is unknown. V was cut by 1 base and J by 11 bases, with 11 bases left in between. From germline, CDR1 is SNHLY and CDR2 FYNNEI. The CDR3 runs to 12 residues. The sample is drawn from a study of graft-versus-host responses after intestinal transplantation. Study-wide background: Following induction with anti-thymocyte globulin, all recipients were given tacrolimus and steroids for two to four years.

Sequenced by immunoSEQ multiplex PCR; TCRdb stores in-frame clones only, minus some. The data contain under 45,000 clones, approximately 95% of them singletons. Study results and caveats: Individuals carrying graft-donor T cell macrochimerism showed high graft-versus-host to host-versus-graft clonal ratios in allografts. Analysis identified GvH clones in recipient marrow, with some appearing first in ileum or blood. Peak levels of circulating GvH clones tracked with early post-transplant HvG declines.

Sample: PBMCs, taken approximately 740 days after intestinal transplantation. This TCR was recovered from a human patient who received an intestinal transplant, so some T cells may come from the graft donor. V gene TRBV2 combines with J gene TRBJ1-1; D is unclear. The CDR3 sequence is CASSEVVPWAFF. The CDR3 DNA reads TGTGCCAGCAGTGAAGTGGTTCCCTGGGCTTTCTTT.